The 32 T cell receptor beta chains below all came from one sample that was sequenced in a study of T-cell reconstitution after alpha-beta-depleted transplantation in children. The TCRbeta library incorporated unique molecular identifiers. Each CDR3 protein is one row after TCRdb ran MiXCR on the PCR reads. The sample lists more than 550,000 distinct CDR3 sequences, 10% occurring once. The sequencing here drew on PBMCs from the stem cell graft donor, taken from the stem cell graft. These receptors all come from a human donor who donated a stem cell graft to a child with acute myeloid leukemia.

The sample holds many counts of this clonotype. The gene calls are TRBV7-2 and TRBJ2-7, with D uncertain. V dropped 1 base and J dropped 4 bases, with 11 bases sitting between them. CDR1 is SGHTA and CDR2 is FQGNSA in the germline V gene. There are 14 residues in the CDR3. In DNA form, the CDR3 reads TGTGCCAGCAGCTTAGAGAGCTCTCCTTACGAGCAGTACTTC. It specifies CASSLESSPYEQYF. Filled out from reference TRBV7-2 and TRBJ2-7, the complete variable domain reads GAGVSQSPSNKVTEKGKDVELRCDPISGHTALYWYRQSLGQGLEFLIYFQGNSAPDKSGLPSDRFSAERTGGSVSTLTIQRTQQEDSAVYLCASSLESSPYEQYFGPGTRLTVT.

This clonotype was detected ten times or more. The rearrangement links TRBV12-3 or TRBV12-4 to TRBJ2-2; tentatively, D is TRBD2 (5 bases). V dropped 6 bases and J dropped 5 bases, with 16 bases sitting between them. The CDR3 covers 15 residues. The CDR3 DNA follows: TGTGCCAGCAGATTCAGTGGGAGTCGTACCGGGGAGCTGTTTTTT. Its protein is CASRFSGSRTGELFF.

V is TRBV29-1 and J is TRBJ2-5; D is possibly TRBD1 (5 bases). The V gene lost 6 bases and the J gene lost 5 bases, with 25 bases spanning the gap. The CDR3 has 16 amino acids. From germline, CDR1 is SQVTM and CDR2 ANQGSEA. The CDR3 sequence: CSVGDQGSLRGETQYF. The CDR3 bases are TGCAGCGTCGGAGATCAGGGATCACTAAGGGGCGAGACCCAGTACTTC.

This chain connects TRBV6-6 to TRBJ2-2; 7 bases line up with TRBD1. The CDR3 loop spans 13 amino acids. From germline, CDR1 is MNHNY and CDR2 SVGAGI (reference sequence). The V segment lost 6 bases and the J segment 13 bases; nucleotides outside the gene matches: 11. The CDR3 is CASSETGAAGLFF. As DNA, the CDR3 is TGTGCCAGCAGCGAAACAGGGGCGGCAGGGCTGTTTTTT.

As for this clonotype: A much bigger clone sits one base away, suggesting this may be a read error. V gene TRBV20-1 combines with J gene TRBJ2-3; D is uncertain. CDR3 length: 13 amino acids. Germline CDR1 DFQATT, CDR2 SNEGSKA (reference sequence). V lost 2 bases and J lost 1, with 7 bases in between. The CDR3 reads CSARPDRTDTQYF. CDR3 nucleotide sequence: TGCAGTGCTAGACCAGACCGCACAGATACGCAGTATTTT.

CDR3 bases: TGTGCCAGCAGCCTCAGTCTATCCGAGCAGTACTTC. Amino acids: CASSLSLSEQYF. The gene calls are TRBV7-2 and TRBJ2-7; D is undetermined. Trimming pared 5 bases from V and 6 bases from J, leaving 11 bases between. Germline V gene sequence: CDR1 SGHTA, CDR2 FQGNSA. The length of the CDR3 is 12 residues.

This clonotype has a count of ten or more. The chain couples TRBV7-3 to TRBJ2-1, with 7 bases aligning to TRBD2. Germline assignment: CDR1 SGHTA and CDR2 FQGTGA. This CDR3 contains 16 residues. The V gene end was trimmed by 6 bases and the J gene end by 3 bases; junction bases not matched to a gene: 11. The CDR3 here is CASSPTSVPYYNEQFF. As DNA, the CDR3 is TGTGCCAGCAGTCCAACTAGCGTTCCCTACTACAATGAGCAGTTCTTC.

This clonotype was counted a few times. The rearrangement links TRBV12-3 or TRBV12-4 to TRBJ1-2; no firm D call. Trimming shortened V by 4 bases and J by 8 bases, and 17 bases separated the two germline ends. The CDR3 loop spans 14 amino acids. The CDR3 protein is CASSSGGQPGGYTF. CDR3 DNA: TGTGCCAGCAGTTCGGGAGGGCAGCCCGGGGGCTACACCTTC.

This clonotype was counted between two and nine times. The V gene is TRBV5-5, the J gene TRBJ2-1; 13 nucleotides align to TRBD2. Germline V CDR1 and CDR2: SGHKS, YYEKEE (reference sequence). The CDR3 spans 15 residues. Trimming cost V 4 bases and J 6 bases; bases outside gene matches: 4. The CDR3, as DNA: TGTGCCAGCAGCGACCGGACTAGCGGGAGCAATGAGCAGTTCTTC. Its protein is CASSDRTSGSNEQFF.

This clonotype appeared a few times. The V and J genes are TRBV28 and TRBJ2-3, with TRBD2 identical over 8 bases. V gave up 2 bases and J gave up 4 bases; unmatched junction bases: 5. In germline, CDR1 is MDHEN, CDR2 SYDVKM. This CDR3 is 15 amino acids long. The CDR3 DNA reads TGTGCCAGCAGTTTAGGGGGCGGGAGGTCAGATACGCAGTATTTT. This encodes CASSLGGGRSDTQYF.

This clonotype occurred a few times. CDR3 protein: CSVDVRGVGYTF. CDR3 DNA sequence: TGCAGCGTCGACGTAAGGGGGGTTGGCTACACCTTC. This chain uses TRBV29-1 with TRBJ1-2, with D possibly matching TRBD1 (6 bases). CDR3 length: 12 residues. Germline CDR1 and CDR2: SQVTM and ANQGSEA. V lost 6 bases and J 7 bases, leaving 15 bases between the germline ends.

This clonotype was detected ten times or more. This sequence joins TRBV20-1 and TRBJ1-2, with D possibly TRBD1 on 5 matching bases. Germline assignment: CDR1 DFQATT and CDR2 SNEGSKA (reference sequence). V lost 3 bases and J 6 bases, leaving 8 bases between the germline ends. This CDR3 is 11 amino acids long. CDR3 protein: CSARKGDGYTF. For the CDR3, the DNA is TGCAGTGCTAGGAAAGGGGATGGCTACACCTTC.

This clonotype was observed at least ten times. The chain links TRBV29-1 to TRBJ1-1; possible D gene TRBD1, 6 bases. CDR1 is SQVTM, CDR2 ANQGSEA, per germline. The CDR3 is made up of 14 amino acids. V gave up 7 bases and J gave up 8 bases, with 23 bases separating them. CDR3 coding DNA: TGCAGCGCTCCCGAACCCCGGGACACCGGAGAAGCTTTCTTT. This codes for CSAPEPRDTGEAFF.

The chain carries TRBV24-1 and TRBJ2-1, with 13 nucleotides matching TRBD2. Trimming took 4 bases from V and 7 from J; bases not matched to a gene: 0. This CDR3 is built from 14 residues. Germline values: CDR1 KGHDR, CDR2 SFDVKD. The CDR3, as DNA: TGTGCCACCAGTGAGGGACTAGCGGGAAATGAGCAGTTCTTC. Translated, it gives CATSEGLAGNEQFF.

This clonotype has just a few counts. J is TRBJ2-3 and V is TRBV29-1; D is unclear. V was trimmed by 7 bases and J by 5 bases, leaving 16 bases between them. From germline, CDR1 is SQVTM and CDR2 ANQGSEA. CDR3 length: 13 amino acids. CDR3 loop: CSATSMEQDTQYF. In DNA, the CDR3 is TGCAGCGCAACCTCCATGGAGCAAGATACGCAGTATTTT.

The chain has TRBV28 and TRBJ2-7; TRBD1 matches at 10 bases. The length of the CDR3 is 15 residues. V lost 8 bases to trimming and J lost 4 bases; unmatched junction nucleotides: 11. Looked up from germline, CDR1 is MDHEN and CDR2 is SYDVKM. CDR3 sequence (DNA): TGTGCCAGCTTCCCCGGGACAGGGGCGGGATACGAGCAGTACTTC. Encoded protein: CASFPGTGAGYEQYF. Full variable domain (remainder filled in from reference TRBV28 and TRBJ2-7): DVKVTQSSRYLVKRTGEKVFLECVQDMDHENMFWYRQDPGLGLRLIYFSYDVKMKEKGDIPEGYSVSREKKERFSLILESASTNQTSMYLCASFPGTGAGYEQYFGPGTRLTVT.

At least ten counts were recorded for this clonotype. This sequence joins TRBV6-2 or TRBV6-3 and TRBJ2-7; 7 nucleotides agree with TRBD2. The V segment lost 8 bases and the J segment 2 bases; nucleotides outside the gene matches: 9. CDR1 and CDR2 from the germline V gene are MNHEY and SVGEGT. The CDR3 contains 14 residues. CDR3 coding DNA: TGTGCCAGCTCCGGCACGGGGGGAGCCTACGAGCAGTACTTC. Amino acids: CASSGTGGAYEQYF.

This clonotype was found a few times. The genes are TRBV6-1 and TRBJ1-3; D remains unclear. CDR1 is MNHNS and CDR2 is SASEGT in the germline V gene. CDR3 size: 16 residues. V lost 10 bases and J 3 bases, leaving 22 bases between the germline ends. The CDR3: CATASYVPGVGNTIYF. DNA for the CDR3: TGTGCCACGGCCTCATACGTACCTGGGGTTGGAAACACCATATATTTT.

The CDR3 DNA sequence: TGTGCCAGCAGTTTTCCCAGGGGGCGCAGGGAGACCCAGTACTTC. It specifies CASSFPRGRRETQYF. This chain connects TRBV7-2 to TRBJ2-5; 8 nucleotides align to TRBD1. Germline CDR1 is SGHTA and CDR2 is FQGNSA. V trimming: 6 bases; J trimming: 5 bases; junction bases outside the gene matches: 11. The CDR3 is 15 residues long.

This sequence joins TRBV29-1 and TRBJ1-5, with 7 bases identical to TRBD1. J was trimmed by 6 bases and V by 4 bases; bases with no gene match: 3. Germline lookup yields CDR1 SQVTM and CDR2 ANQGSEA. This CDR3 spans 12 amino acids. Written as DNA, the CDR3 is TGCAGCGTTGGAGGGGGCGGTCAGCCCCAGCATTTT. Its translation: CSVGGGGQPQHF.

The chain combines TRBV6-2 or TRBV6-3 with TRBJ1-5, with TRBD1 identical over 7 bases. Germline CDR1 and CDR2: MNHEY and SVGEGT. The CDR3 is 15 residues long. J was trimmed by 4 bases and V by 7 bases; bases with no gene match: 10. The CDR3 DNA is TGTGCCAGCAACGATCCGACAGGGTGGAATCAGCCCCAGCATTTT. It is translated as CASNDPTGWNQPQHF.

This clonotype showed up many times. The genes are TRBV18 and TRBJ2-1; 9 nucleotides align to TRBD2. The CDR3 extends over 18 amino acids. J gave up 6 bases and V 3 bases, and 15 bases lay outside the gene matches. Germline V CDR1 and CDR2: KGHSH, LQKENI. The CDR3 region is CASSPDAPTSGRSNEQFF. The CDR3 coding sequence is TGTGCCAGCTCACCGGATGCCCCAACTAGCGGGCGATCCAATGAGCAGTTCTTC.

In this sample, this clonotype turned up a few times. CDR3 loop: CASSPQRGAYNEQFF. CDR3 coding DNA: TGTGCCAGCAGCCCACAGAGGGGGGCGTACAATGAGCAGTTCTTC. The J gene is TRBJ2-1, the V gene TRBV6-4; the D gene could be TRBD1 or TRBD2 (6 bases each). Deletions cut 6 bases from V and 4 bases from J, with 16 bases between. From germline, CDR1 is MRHNA and CDR2 SNTAGT. The CDR3 spans 15 residues.

There are many counts of this clonotype. The V and J genes are TRBV20-1 and TRBJ2-7; D is unresolved. In germline, CDR1 is DFQATT, CDR2 SNEGSKA (reference sequence). Between the trimmed V and J ends, which lost 7 bases and 2 bases, there was a span of 12 bases. The CDR3 runs 12 residues. CDR3 sequence reads: CSVVTDAYEQYF. The CDR3 DNA sequence: TGCAGTGTTGTCACCGATGCCTACGAGCAGTACTTC.

This rearrangement joins TRBV12-3 or TRBV12-4 to TRBJ2-5, with 8 bases identical to TRBD2. The CDR3 consists of 14 residues. V was clipped by 6 bases and J by 5 bases; unmatched bases: 8. CDR3 sequence (DNA): TGTGCCAGCAGCCGGGAGGGCTCGGGGGAGACCCAGTACTTC. It encodes CASSREGSGETQYF.

This clonotype was recorded at least ten times. The chain carries TRBV20-1 and TRBJ2-3, with 7 bases that match TRBD2. Germline values: CDR1 DFQATT, CDR2 SNEGSKA (reference sequence). The CDR3 runs 13 residues. The CDR3: CSPAWEGQDTQYF. The CDR3 DNA reads as TGCAGCCCGGCGTGGGAGGGCCAAGATACGCAGTATTTT.

This clonotype was found a few times. The chain uses TRBV28 and TRBJ2-1; perhaps TRBD1 as D (5 bases). The germline V gene has CDR1 MDHEN and CDR2 SYDVKM. This CDR3 contains 12 residues. Trimming took 11 bases from V and 2 from J, leaving 10 bases between them. Here the CDR3 reads CAAGAPYNEQFF. Here the CDR3 DNA reads TGTGCCGCTGGGGCCCCCTACAATGAGCAGTTCTTC.

This clonotype was picked up a small number of times. The gene calls are TRBV15 and TRBJ2-7; D remains ambiguous. CDR1 is LNHNV, CDR2 YYDKDF, per germline (reference sequence). V lost 4 bases to trimming and J lost 6 bases, with 13 bases between them. This CDR3 spans 13 amino acids. CDR3 loop: CATSISPDSEQYF. In DNA, the CDR3 is TGTGCCACCAGCATCAGCCCCGACTCCGAGCAGTACTTC.

A note on this clonotype: One base away lies a much larger clone, so this may be a sequencing read error. This chain uses TRBV2 with TRBJ2-7; 8 bases map to TRBD1. CDR3 size: 16 residues. The germline CDR1 and CDR2 sequences are SNHLY and FYNNEI. The CDR3, as DNA: TGTGCCAGCAGTGAATACGTCGGGACAGGCGCCTACCAGCAGTACTTC. As protein: CASSEYVGTGAYQQYF.

This clonotype occurred many times. V is TRBV4-3 and J is TRBJ2-5, with D possibly matching TRBD2 (5 bases). CDR3 length: 14 amino acids. With 5 bases removed from V and 10 bases from J, the gap between germline ends came to 20 bases. In germline, CDR1 is LGHNA, CDR2 YSLEER. The CDR3: CASSEDGTTGDQYF. The CDR3, as DNA: TGCGCCAGCAGCGAGGACGGCACCACCGGGGACCAGTACTTC.

This clonotype was observed many times. The chain carries TRBV10-3 and TRBJ2-7; D remains ambiguous. Germline CDR1 reads ENHRY; CDR2 reads SYGVKD. V shed 0 bases and J shed 2 bases, with 2 bases lying between them. The CDR3 sequence is 12 residues long. The CDR3 here is CAISESAYEQYF. The CDR3 nucleotides read TGTGCCATCAGTGAGTCGGCCTACGAGCAGTACTTC.

V gene TRBV7-2 combines with J gene TRBJ1-6; D ambiguous. V was cut by 1 base and J by 9 bases, with 7 bases left in between. The germline V gene has CDR1 SGHTA and CDR2 FQGNSA. The CDR3 is 13 residues long. The CDR3 nucleotides are TGTGCCAGCAGCTTAGTTAAAGGTTCACCCCTCCACTTT. Its translation: CASSLVKGSPLHF.